The next 11 T cell receptor beta chains were all read from a single sample in a study of blood T cells in healthy people across ages. For the second PCR, which ran for about 6 to 12 cycles, a sample-barcoded 5' primer and a J-beta primer mix were used. TCRdb processed the 5' RACE reads anew with MiXCR; each CDR3 protein has one entry. The table shows under 2 million distinct CDR3 sequences, with 30% to 40% occurring only once. Sequencing was carried out using blood. The origin of the receptors is a woman younger than 45 in good health.

V gene TRBV4-2 combines with J gene TRBJ1-6; 12 bases map to TRBD1. The CDR3 is made up of 19 amino acids. Germline CDR1 reads LGHNA; CDR2 reads YNFKEQ. The V segment lost 0 bases and the J segment 8 bases; nucleotides outside the gene matches: 11. CDR3 sequence reads: CASSQEGQGAFGVHSPLHF. CDR3 nucleotide sequence: TGTGCCAGCAGCCAAGAGGGACAGGGGGCGTTTGGCGTTCATTCACCCCTCCACTTT.

The chain recombines TRBV28 with TRBJ2-3; D uncertain. The CDR3 spans 14 residues. Germline values: CDR1 MDHEN, CDR2 SYDVKM. Trimming cost V 8 bases and J 4 bases, with 16 bases left between them. The DNA for the CDR3 is TGTGCCAGCGGCCAGAGTCTCCCCGCAGATACGCAGTATTTT. Translating gives CASGQSLPADTQYF.

This clonotype was observed a few times. The V call is TRBV5-1, the J call TRBJ2-4; no clear D. Germline V gives CDR1 SGHRS, CDR2 YFSETQ. Trimming took off 4 bases at V and 0 bases at J, with 11 bases between the two ends. This CDR3 region has 15 residues. The CDR3 reads CASSAALGAKNIQYF. In nucleotides, the CDR3 is TGCGCCAGCAGCGCGGCGCTAGGAGCCAAAAACATTCAGTACTTC.

The table lists this clonotype with a few counts. The chain combines TRBV7-9 with TRBJ2-7; D remains ambiguous. The CDR3 has 12 residues. V gave up 5 bases and J gave up 5 bases, with 10 bases separating them. Per the germline V gene, CDR1 is SEHNR and CDR2 is FQNEAQ (reference sequence). CDR3 coding DNA: TGTGCCAGCAGCAAAAATGGGCACGAGCAGTACTTC. Its translation is CASSKNGHEQYF.

This clonotype has more than one count but fewer than ten. The chain combines TRBV7-9 with TRBJ2-2, with D hard to call. Germline CDR1 reads SEHNR; CDR2 reads FQNEAQ (reference sequence). The CDR3 is 14 amino acids. Trimming stripped 5 bases from V and 4 bases from J, with 11 bases between. This chain's CDR3 is CASSPRTGTGELFF. In DNA, the CDR3 is TGTGCCAGCAGCCCTAGGACCGGCACCGGGGAGCTGTTTTTT.

This clonotype has only a few counts. The chain couples TRBV27 to TRBJ2-1, with D perhaps TRBD2 (6 bases). This CDR3 is built from 16 residues. V lost 4 bases, J lost 6 bases, and 19 bases lay in between. From germline, CDR1 is MNHEY and CDR2 SMNVEV (reference sequence). CDR3 protein: CASSSDPWLASNEQFF. Here the CDR3 DNA reads TGTGCCAGCAGTTCCGACCCCTGGCTAGCGAGCAATGAGCAGTTCTTC.

Note on this clonotype: This may be a read error: a much more frequent sequence differs by one nucleotide. The chain recombines TRBV10-3 with TRBJ2-7, with no clear D. Germline-derived CDR1 and CDR2 are ENHRY and SYGVKD. CDR3 length equals 14 residues. The V and J ends lost 4 bases and 0 bases respectively, with 10 bases between them. The CDR3 bases are TGTGCCATCAGTGGGGGTAAGCCCTCCTACGAGCAGTACTTC. Translation gives CAISGGKPSYEQYF.

In regard to this clonotype: The junction departs from germline at one end; a sequencing error may be responsible. The gene calls are TRBV7-9 and TRBJ2-1, with D maybe TRBD1 (5 bases). The germline CDR1 and CDR2 sequences are SEHNR and FQNEAQ (reference sequence). The CDR3 spans 15 residues. The CDR3 DNA reads TGTGCCAGCAGCCCCTCGCAGGGCAACTACAGTGAGCAGTTCTTC. It specifies CASSPSQGNYSEQFF.

Points on this clonotype: At one of its ends the junction is not consistent with the germline gene, which may arise from a read error. The chain uses TRBV3-1 and TRBJ2-1; TRBD2 matches 8 bases. CDR3 length equals 16 residues. The V gene's germline CDR1 is LGHDT and CDR2 YNNKEL (reference sequence). CDR3 region: CASSQPGTRGPNGQFF. CDR3 bases: TGTGCCAGCAGCCAACCCGGGACTAGGGGTCCCAATGGGCAGTTCTTC.

This clonotype has only a few counts. The chain has TRBV4-1 and TRBJ1-5, with no clear D. V was trimmed by 1 base and J by 6 bases, leaving 10 bases between them. This CDR3 region has 14 residues. Germline CDR1 and CDR2: MGHRA and YSYEKL. CDR3 sequence reads: CASSQVFVFQPQHF. The CDR3 DNA is TGCGCCAGCAGCCAAGTGTTTGTTTTTCAGCCCCAGCATTTT.

This clonotype appeared a few times. The gene calls are TRBV7-9 and TRBJ1-4; D not resolved. This CDR3 spans 18 amino acids. Germline V lookup: CDR1 SEHNR, CDR2 FQNEAQ (reference sequence). Trimming pared 4 bases from V and 0 bases from J, leaving 18 bases between. DNA for the CDR3: TGTGCCAGCAGCTACACGCGGTTTCAGAATTCAACTAATGAAAAACTGTTTTTT. Amino acids: CASSYTRFQNSTNEKLFF.